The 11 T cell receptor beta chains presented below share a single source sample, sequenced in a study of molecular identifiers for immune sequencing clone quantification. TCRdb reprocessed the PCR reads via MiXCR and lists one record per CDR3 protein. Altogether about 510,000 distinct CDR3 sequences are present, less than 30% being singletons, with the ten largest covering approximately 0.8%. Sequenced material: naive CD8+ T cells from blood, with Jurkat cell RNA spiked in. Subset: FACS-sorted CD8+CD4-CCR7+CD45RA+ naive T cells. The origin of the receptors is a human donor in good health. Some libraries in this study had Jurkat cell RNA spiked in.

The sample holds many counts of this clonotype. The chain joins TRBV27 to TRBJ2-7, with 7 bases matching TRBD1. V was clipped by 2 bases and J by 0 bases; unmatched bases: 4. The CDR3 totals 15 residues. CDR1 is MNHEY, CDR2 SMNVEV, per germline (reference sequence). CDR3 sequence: CASSLAGTASYEQYF. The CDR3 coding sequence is TGTGCCAGCAGTTTAGCCGGGACAGCCTCCTACGAGCAGTACTTC.

CDR3 loop: CASSLHLGGPNTEAFF. CDR3 bases: TGTGCCAGCAGCTTACACCTGGGAGGGCCGAACACTGAAGCTTTCTTT. J is TRBJ1-1 and V is TRBV7-2; D unclear. The V gene lost 2 bases and the J gene lost 1 base, with 14 bases spanning the gap. This CDR3 contains 16 residues. The germline gives CDR1 SGHTA, CDR2 FQGNSA.

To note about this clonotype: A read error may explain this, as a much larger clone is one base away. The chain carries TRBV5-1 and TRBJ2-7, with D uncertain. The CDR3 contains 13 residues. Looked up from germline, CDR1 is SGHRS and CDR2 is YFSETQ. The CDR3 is CASSTDNAYEQSF. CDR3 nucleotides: TGCGCCAGCAGCACTGACAATGCCTACGAGCAGTCCTTC.

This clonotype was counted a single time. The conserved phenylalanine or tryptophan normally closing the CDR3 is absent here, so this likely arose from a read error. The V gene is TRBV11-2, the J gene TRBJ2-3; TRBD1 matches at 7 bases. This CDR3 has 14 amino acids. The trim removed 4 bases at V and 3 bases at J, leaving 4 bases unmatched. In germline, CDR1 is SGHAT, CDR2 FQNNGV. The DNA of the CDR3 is TGTGCCAGCAGCTCGGCAGGGGGTACAGATACGCAGTATTCT. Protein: CASSSAGGTDTQYS.

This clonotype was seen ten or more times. CDR3: CASSLSWGTGGNLDTIYF. The CDR3 DNA follows: TGTGCCAGCAGTTTATCATGGGGGACAGGGGGCAACCTGGACACCATATATTTT. This chain connects TRBV27 to TRBJ1-3; 12 bases are a match to TRBD1. The CDR3 runs 18 residues. From germline, CDR1 is MNHEY and CDR2 SMNVEV (reference sequence). The junction had 11 bases not matched to a gene; V was cut back by 0 bases and J by 8 bases.

Here the CDR3 DNA reads TGCGCCAGCAGCCAAGATACTAGCTTCTACGAGCAGTACTTC. Translation: CASSQDTSFYEQYF. The V gene is TRBV4-1, the J gene TRBJ2-7; D perhaps matches TRBD2 (6 bases). The CDR3 extends over 14 amino acids. Germline V gene lookup returns CDR1 MGHRA and CDR2 YSYEKL. V lost 0 bases, J lost 3 bases, and 9 bases lay in between.

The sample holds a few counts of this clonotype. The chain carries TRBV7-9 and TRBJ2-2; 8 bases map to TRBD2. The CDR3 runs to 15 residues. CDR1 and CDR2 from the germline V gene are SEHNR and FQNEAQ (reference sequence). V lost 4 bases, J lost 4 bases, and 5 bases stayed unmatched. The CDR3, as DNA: TGTGCCAGCAGCTCCGGGAGGGCCCCCACCGGGGAGCTGTTTTTT. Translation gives CASSSGRAPTGELFF.

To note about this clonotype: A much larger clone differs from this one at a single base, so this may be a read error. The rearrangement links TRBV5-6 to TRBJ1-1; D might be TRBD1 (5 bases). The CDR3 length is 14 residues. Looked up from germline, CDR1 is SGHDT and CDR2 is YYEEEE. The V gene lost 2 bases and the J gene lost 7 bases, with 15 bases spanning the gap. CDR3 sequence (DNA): TGTGCCAGCAGCTTTTGCAGGGTCCTGAATGAAGCTTTCTTT. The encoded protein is CASSFCRVLNEAFF.

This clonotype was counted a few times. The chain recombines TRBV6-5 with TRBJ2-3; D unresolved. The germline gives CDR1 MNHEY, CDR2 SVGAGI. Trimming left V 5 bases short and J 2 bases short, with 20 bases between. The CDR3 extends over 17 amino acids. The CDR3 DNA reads TGTGCCAGCAGTCAACGAGGCCAACATACAGACACAGATACGCAGTATTTT. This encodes CASSQRGQHTDTDTQYF.

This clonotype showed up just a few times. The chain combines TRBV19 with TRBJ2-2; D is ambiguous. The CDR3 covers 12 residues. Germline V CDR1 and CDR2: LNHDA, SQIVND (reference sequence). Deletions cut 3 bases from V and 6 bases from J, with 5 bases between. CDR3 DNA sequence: TGTGCCAGTAGTATTATCTCCGGGGAGCTGTTTTTT. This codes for CASSIISGELFF.

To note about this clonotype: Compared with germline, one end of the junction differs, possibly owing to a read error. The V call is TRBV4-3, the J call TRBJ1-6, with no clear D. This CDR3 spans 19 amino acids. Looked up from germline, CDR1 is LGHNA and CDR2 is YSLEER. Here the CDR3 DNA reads TGCGCCAGCAGACAAGACCACGGACCGCTCGGCTCCTATAATTCACCCCTCCACTTT. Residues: CASRQDHGPLGSYNSPLHF.